This entry describes one T cell receptor beta chain. Its specificity is not known. There are 17 residues in the CDR3. The germline CDR1 and CDR2 sequences are SGDLS and YYNGEE. The entry originates in a study of post-analysis software for immune sequencing data. At the level of the study: Secondary progressive, relapsing-remitting and progressive-relapsing multiple sclerosis were among the included disease courses. Study-wide results and limits: Same-batch preparations were strongly co-clustered by F measure. Diversity measured as normalized Chao1 was significantly lower in multiple sclerosis patients than in controls. There were roughly 5 TRBV segments more frequent in patients than controls, and TRBV5-6, TRBV5-1 and TRBV20-1 were among them.

Presence of unique molecular identifiers characterized the TCR beta cDNA libraries. MiXCR was run by TCRdb on the PCR reads, yielding one entry per CDR3 protein. Of 740,000 or so distinct CDR3 sequences listed, 53% are singletons. This TCR derives from a girl aged 10 to 17 with multiple sclerosis. The sample taken for sequencing was blood. This chain joins TRBV9 and TRBJ2-7; D possibly corresponds to TRBD2 (5 bases). TRBJ2-5 explains the end of the DNA better; the J call may be wrong. The CDR3 spells CASSDTSGPPLKETQYF. The CDR3 nucleotides read TGTGCCAGCAGCGATACTAGTGGCCCCCCTCTCAAAGAGACCCAGTACTTC.